This T cell receptor (beta chain) was identified during a study of molecular identifiers for immune sequencing clone quantification. Across the study: Within a replicate experiment, RNA obtained from either about 20,000 or 100,000 naive CD8 cells was divided into five aliquots, and four of those aliquots were then sequenced. General study results and limits: A shared barcode on identical TCR molecules could lead to underestimated sizes for highly expanded clones.

The CDR3 has 17 residues. Germline CDR1 reads SGHVS; CDR2 reads FNYEAQ. V dropped 1 base and J dropped 0 bases, with 12 bases sitting between them. RNA fractions of 10%, 30% or 50% and roughly 18,000 to 1,000,000 sorted cells were the source of naive CD8 libraries. This clonotype came up a few times. Antigen: not known. The final CDR3 position lacks the conserved phenylalanine or tryptophan, pointing to a likely read error. TCRdb recomputed calls from the PCR reads with MiXCR, one row per CDR3 protein. The sample contains around 470,000 distinct CDR3 sequences, 20% to 25% of which appear only once. This chain connects TRBV7-6 to TRBJ1-4; tentative D call: TRBD1 (5 bases). The sample taken for sequencing was naive CD8+ T cells from blood, with Jurkat cell RNA spiked in. Subset reported: FACS-sorted CD8+CD4-CCR7+CD45RA+ naive T cells. The source of this sequence is a human donor in good health. Some libraries in this study had Jurkat cell RNA spiked in. Written as DNA, the CDR3 is TGTGCCAGCAGCTTAGGTCCAGGGCTGGCAACTAATGAAAAACTGTTTTAT. Protein: CASSLGPGLATNEKLFY.